The 25 T cell receptor beta chains in this list originate from one sample, sequenced in a study of cytomegalovirus exposure and HLA in healthy donors. Vbeta (60) and Jbeta (13) primers were used in the PCR. Method: immunoSEQ multiplex PCR; TCRdb's copy keeps in-frame clones and lacks some. Here the sample spans about 130,000 clones, around 80% being singletons. The sequenced sample was PBMCs. These receptors were obtained from a man in his forties in good health and CMV-seropositive.

This chain joins TRBV6-5 and TRBJ2-7; 7 bases line up with TRBD2. The CDR3 loop spans 15 amino acids. J gave up 0 bases and V 0 bases, and 2 bases lay outside the gene matches. Per the germline V gene, CDR1 is MNHEY and CDR2 is SVGAGI. Here the CDR3 DNA reads TGTGCCAGCAGTTACTCGCTAGCGGACTCCTACGAGCAGTACTTC. It translates to CASSYSLADSYEQYF.

The chain couples TRBV10-1 to TRBJ2-3; no definite D call. Germline assignment: CDR1 WNHNN and CDR2 SYGVQD (reference sequence). V lost 3 bases and J 1 base, leaving 5 bases between the germline ends. This CDR3 is built from 13 residues. The CDR3 region has the DNA TGCGCCAGCAGTGATTATCGCACAGATACGCAGTATTTT. Translated, it gives CASSDYRTDTQYF.

This clone was counted between two and nine times. The chain carries TRBV18 and TRBJ1-1; D not certain. The germline V gene encodes CDR1 KGHSH and CDR2 LQKENI. V dropped 2 bases and J dropped 1 base, with 14 bases sitting between them. The CDR3 length is 16 residues. CDR3 residues: CASSPFVRAGNTEAFF. CDR3 DNA: TGTGCCAGCTCACCATTTGTGCGCGCGGGGAACACTGAAGCTTTCTTT.

The V call is TRBV7-8, the J call TRBJ1-1; TRBD1 might be the D (6 bases). This CDR3 has 17 residues. Trimming took off 2 bases at V and 2 bases at J, with 18 bases between the two ends. Germline CDR1 is SGHVS and CDR2 is FQNEAQ. The CDR3 DNA reads TGTGCCAGCAGCTTAAGGGCTCCCGGACAGACAAACACTGAAGCTTTCTTT. It yields the protein CASSLRAPGQTNTEAFF. The full variable domain, its missing parts supplied by reference TRBV7-8 and TRBJ1-1, is GAGVSQSPRYKVAKRGQDVALRCDPISGHVSLFWYQQALGQGPEFLTYFQNEAQLDKSGLPSDRFFAERPEGSVSTLKIQRTQQEDSAVYLCASSLRAPGQTNTEAFFGQGTRLTVV.

This clone turned up a few times. The J gene is TRBJ2-1, the V gene TRBV11-2, with 12 bases identical to TRBD2. Looked up from germline, CDR1 is SGHAT and CDR2 is FQNNGV. V shed 8 bases, J shed 8 bases, and the junction held 10 bases outside the gene matches. The CDR3 loop spans 15 amino acids. In DNA, the CDR3 is TGTGCCAGCTCTCGACTAGCGGGAGACATCGATGAGCAGTTCTTC. It codes for CASSRLAGDIDEQFF.

The chain joins TRBV6-1 to TRBJ1-5, with 8 positions matching TRBD1. The V gene end was trimmed by 2 bases and the J gene end by 3 bases; junction bases not matched to a gene: 0. Germline CDR1 is MNHNS and CDR2 is SASEGT. CDR3 size: 14 residues. The CDR3 spells CASSEQGANQPQHF. CDR3 nucleotides: TGTGCCAGCAGTGAACAGGGGGCCAATCAGCCCCAGCATTTT.

V is TRBV7-9 and J is TRBJ1-1, with D unclear. Germline V gene lookup returns CDR1 SEHNR and CDR2 FQNEAQ (reference sequence). Trimming removed 4 bases from V and 9 bases from J, with 9 bases in between. This CDR3 contains 11 residues. CDR3 sequence reads: CASSYGAKAFF. The CDR3 region has the DNA TGTGCCAGCAGCTACGGAGCAAAAGCTTTCTTT.

The chain employs TRBV5-1 and TRBJ2-1; 11 nucleotides match TRBD2. CDR1 is SGHRS and CDR2 is YFSETQ in the germline V gene. The trim removed 4 bases at V and 1 base at J, leaving 13 bases unmatched. The CDR3 has 19 amino acids. CDR3 nucleotides: TGCGCCAGCAGCGGCTTAGGGACTAGCGGAAGCTCTTCCTACAATGAGCAGTTCTTC. Its protein is CASSGLGTSGSSSYNEQFF.

This chain uses TRBV6-5 with TRBJ2-1; 12 bases are shared with TRBD2. The CDR3 totals 15 residues. Germline CDR1 MNHEY, CDR2 SVGAGI. V lost 6 bases to trimming and J lost 9 bases; unmatched junction nucleotides: 9. CDR3 amino acids: CASSGGELAGGEQFF. The CDR3 DNA is TGTGCCAGCAGCGGGGGGGAACTAGCGGGAGGTGAGCAGTTCTTC.

This clone has more than one count but fewer than ten. As DNA, the CDR3 is TGTGCCAGCAGCTTAGGGCCAGGGAATCCCAACTATGGCTACACCTTC. Translating gives CASSLGPGNPNYGYTF. V gene TRBV7-8 combines with J gene TRBJ1-2, with D maybe TRBD1 (5 bases). V was shortened by 1 base and J by 2 bases, with 14 bases between the two germline ends. CDR3 size: 16 residues. Per germline, CDR1 SGHVS and CDR2 FQNEAQ.

This rearrangement joins TRBV18 to TRBJ1-5; possibly TRBD1 for D (6 bases). The V gene lost 4 bases and the J gene lost 8 bases, with 12 bases spanning the gap. This CDR3 is 13 amino acids long. Germline CDR1 reads KGHSH; CDR2 reads LQKENI. Written as DNA, the CDR3 is TGTGCCAGCTCACATCAGGGGAGGGAGCCCCAGCATTTT. Its translation is CASSHQGREPQHF.

CDR3 sequence reads: CASSGGSGTTGELFF. The DNA of the CDR3 is TGCGCCAGCAGTGGAGGTTCGGGAACCACCGGGGAGCTGTTTTTT. J is TRBJ2-2 and V is TRBV10-1; tentative D call: TRBD2 (5 bases). The germline CDR1 and CDR2 sequences are WNHNN and SYGVQD (reference sequence). V gave up 4 bases and J gave up 4 bases, with 13 bases separating them. CDR3 length: 15 residues.

The V call is TRBV6-1, the J call TRBJ1-1; 9 bases line up with TRBD1. Looked up from germline, CDR1 is MNHNS and CDR2 is SASEGT. The CDR3 is made up of 15 amino acids. The V and J ends lost 6 bases and 4 bases, in that order; junction bases with no gene match: 9. The CDR3 nucleotides are TGTGCCAGCAGGGGCAGGACAGGGGTTATCACTGAAGCTTTCTTT. It yields the protein CASRGRTGVITEAFF.

The chain couples TRBV19 to TRBJ1-5; D gene ambiguous. In germline, CDR1 is LNHDA, CDR2 SQIVND (reference sequence). Trimming removed 4 bases at V and 2 bases at J, with 3 bases between. This CDR3 comprises 12 residues. The CDR3 region is CASSTGNQPQHF. Here the CDR3 DNA reads TGTGCCAGTAGTACAGGCAATCAGCCCCAGCATTTT.

In DNA, the CDR3 is TGTGCCAGCATCGAAAGCTCTAACTATGGCTACACCTTC. Residues: CASIESSNYGYTF. The chain has TRBV6-1 and TRBJ1-2, with D uncertain. The CDR3 is made up of 13 amino acids. Germline CDR1 MNHNS, CDR2 SASEGT. V lost 7 bases, J lost 0 bases, and 9 bases lay in between.

The V call is TRBV7-9, the J call TRBJ2-7, with 7 bases matching TRBD1. There are 12 residues in the CDR3. With V trimmed by 11 bases and J by 3 bases, 7 bases remained unmatched. From germline, CDR1 is SEHNR and CDR2 FQNEAQ (reference sequence). CDR3 bases: TGTGCCGGGGCTCGGGACAGCTACGAGCAGTACTTC. Its translation: CAGARDSYEQYF.

The chain couples TRBV5-1 to TRBJ2-1; 11 bases line up with TRBD2. This CDR3 contains 15 residues. The germline V gene encodes CDR1 SGHRS and CDR2 YFSETQ. V lost 5 bases, J lost 3 bases, and 4 bases stayed unmatched. The CDR3 loop reads CASSIAGGSYNEQFF. CDR3 nucleotides: TGCGCCAGCAGTATAGCGGGAGGGAGCTACAATGAGCAGTTCTTC.

The V call is TRBV19, the J call TRBJ1-2; TRBD1 matches at 9 bases. Germline CDR1 and CDR2: LNHDA and SQIVND (reference sequence). The CDR3 runs to 13 residues. The V and J ends lost 8 bases and 5 bases, in that order; junction bases with no gene match: 6. Here the CDR3 DNA reads TGTGCCAGTCGGGACAGGGCCAAGTATGGCTACACCTTC. Translated, it gives CASRDRAKYGYTF.

The chain combines TRBV5-6 with TRBJ2-5; no reliable D call. The CDR3 covers 14 residues. V was shortened by 0 bases and J by 5 bases, with 11 bases between the two germline ends. From germline, CDR1 is SGHDT and CDR2 YYEEEE. This CDR3 is CASSLAKPRETQYF. For the CDR3, the DNA is TGTGCCAGCAGCTTGGCGAAGCCACGGGAGACCCAGTACTTC. The variable domain in full, completed from reference TRBV5-6 and TRBJ2-5, reads DAGVTQSPTHLIKTRGQQVTLRCSPKSGHDTVSWYQQALGQGPQFIFQYYEEEERQRGNFPDRFSGHQFPNYSSELNVNALLLGDSALYLCASSLAKPRETQYFGPGTRLLVL.

V usage is TRBV7-9 and J usage is TRBJ1-5; TRBD1 aligns across 7 bases. The V and J ends lost 5 bases and 2 bases, in that order; junction bases with no gene match: 3. The germline V gene encodes CDR1 SEHNR and CDR2 FQNEAQ (reference sequence). CDR3 length: 14 residues. CDR3: CASSPDRGNQPQHF. DNA of the CDR3: TGTGCCAGCAGCCCCGACAGGGGCAATCAGCCCCAGCATTTT.

Only a few counts were recorded for this clone. This chain joins TRBV18 and TRBJ1-2; perhaps TRBD1 as D (5 bases). CDR3 size: 16 residues. Trimming took off 0 bases at V and 4 bases at J, with 15 bases between the two ends. Germline V gives CDR1 KGHSH, CDR2 LQKENI. Here the CDR3 DNA reads TGTGCCAGCTCACCACCGGTCGCAGGACAAACCTATGGCTACACCTTC. Protein sequence: CASSPPVAGQTYGYTF.

V and J are TRBV27 and TRBJ2-7; 7 positions match TRBD2. CDR3 length: 13 amino acids. CDR1 is MNHEY and CDR2 is SMNVEV in the germline V gene (reference sequence). V shed 2 bases and J 6 bases; nucleotides not matched to a gene: 4. DNA of the CDR3: TGTGCCAGCAGTTTAGATGGGAGGGCCGAGCAGTACTTC. Its protein product is CASSLDGRAEQYF.

J is TRBJ2-3 and V is TRBV6-4; 11 bases line up with TRBD2. V lost 5 bases to trimming and J lost 0 bases; unmatched junction nucleotides: 4. This CDR3 region has 16 residues. Germline V gives CDR1 MRHNA, CDR2 SNTAGT. The DNA of the CDR3 is TGTGCCAGCAGTCCCCGACTAGCGGGAAGCACAGATACGCAGTATTTT. Translated: CASSPRLAGSTDTQYF.

The chain employs TRBV5-1 and TRBJ2-7; 8 bases fit TRBD1. Germline trimming cut 0 bases from V and 6 bases from J; bases unmatched to any gene: 8. The CDR3 has 15 residues. Germline CDR1 SGHRS, CDR2 YFSETQ. CDR3 loop: CASSLEAGQGREQYF. The DNA for the CDR3 is TGCGCCAGCAGCTTGGAAGCAGGACAGGGTCGCGAGCAGTACTTC. Variable domain in full (rest from reference TRBV5-1 and TRBJ2-7): KAGVTQTPRYLIKTRGQQVTLSCSPISGHRSVSWYQQTPGQGLQFLFEYFSETQRNKGNFPGRFSGRQFSNSRSEMNVSTLELGDSALYLCASSLEAGQGREQYFGPGTRLTVT.

The chain employs TRBV13 and TRBJ1-1, with unresolved D. The CDR3 length is 11 residues. Trimming removed 5 bases from V and 7 bases from J, with 8 bases in between. Germline CDR1 PRHDT, CDR2 FYEKMQ (reference sequence). Written as DNA, the CDR3 is TGTGCCAGCAGCCCAGGCCTTGAAGCTTTCTTT. Encoded protein: CASSPGLEAFF. Full variable domain (outside the CDR3, taken from reference TRBV13 and TRBJ1-1): AAGVIQSPRHLIKEKRETATLKCYPIPRHDTVYWYQQGPGQDPQFLISFYEKMQSDKGSIPDRFSAQQFSDYHSELNMSSLELGDSALYFCASSPGLEAFFGQGTRLTVV.